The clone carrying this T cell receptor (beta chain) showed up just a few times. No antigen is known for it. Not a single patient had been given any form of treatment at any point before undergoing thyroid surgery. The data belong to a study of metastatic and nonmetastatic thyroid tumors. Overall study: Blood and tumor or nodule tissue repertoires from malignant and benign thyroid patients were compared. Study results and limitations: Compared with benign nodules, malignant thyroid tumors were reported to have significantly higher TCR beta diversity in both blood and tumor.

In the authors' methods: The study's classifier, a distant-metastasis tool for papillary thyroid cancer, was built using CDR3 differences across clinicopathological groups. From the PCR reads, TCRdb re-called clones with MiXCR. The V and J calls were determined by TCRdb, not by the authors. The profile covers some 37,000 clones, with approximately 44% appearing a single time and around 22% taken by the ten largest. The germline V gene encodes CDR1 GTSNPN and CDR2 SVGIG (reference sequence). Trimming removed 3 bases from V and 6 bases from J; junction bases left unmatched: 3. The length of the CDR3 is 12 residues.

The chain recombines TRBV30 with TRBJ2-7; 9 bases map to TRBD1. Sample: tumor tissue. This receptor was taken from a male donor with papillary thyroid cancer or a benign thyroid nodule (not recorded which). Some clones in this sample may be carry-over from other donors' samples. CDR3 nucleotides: TGTGCCTGGAGCTGGACAGGGGTCGAGCAGTACTTC. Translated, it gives CAWSWTGVEQYF.